The 30 T cell receptor beta chains below come from one sample, sequenced in a study of beta chain features in type 1 diabetes. Expressed TCRB transcripts were sequenced because the entire RNA isolate underwent reverse transcription. Profiled with immunoSEQ multiplex PCR; TCRdb holds only in-frame clones, not every one. The data hold fewer than 350,000 clones, with 15% to 20% observed a single time. Sequences were obtained from naive CD4+ T cells from blood. These receptors were collected from a woman in her late teens or twenties in good health.

CDR3 in DNA: TGTGCCACCAGCAGAGAGACAGGGCATTCCGAAAAACTGTTTTTT. The encoded protein is CATSRETGHSEKLFF. This chain uses TRBV15 with TRBJ1-4; the match to TRBD1 covers 7 bases. From germline, CDR1 is LNHNV and CDR2 YYDKDF (reference sequence). V lost 0 bases to trimming and J lost 8 bases; unmatched junction nucleotides: 6. This CDR3 has 15 residues.

This chain joins TRBV11-2 and TRBJ2-3; 10 nucleotides match TRBD2. Germline values: CDR1 SGHAT, CDR2 FQNNGV. V lost 1 base and J lost 5; bases outside the gene matches: 6. The CDR3 is 16 residues long. CDR3 nucleotides: TGTGCCAGCAGCTTAGGGGTAGCGGGGGGCGGAGATACGCAGTATTTT. This sequence encodes CASSLGVAGGGDTQYF.

This clone was observed a few times. The chain joins TRBV29-1 to TRBJ1-1; D is unclear. The CDR3 totals 12 residues. The germline V gene has CDR1 SQVTM and CDR2 ANQGSEA. The V and J ends lost 5 bases and 1 base respectively, with 8 bases between them. The CDR3 spells CSVTHPNTEAFF. CDR3 DNA sequence: TGCAGCGTTACACACCCGAACACTGAAGCTTTCTTT.

V is TRBV5-1 and J is TRBJ2-1, with a possible D match to TRBD2 (6 bases). Germline CDR1 SGHRS, CDR2 YFSETQ. The CDR3 consists of 14 residues. V dropped 4 bases and J dropped 7 bases, with 15 bases sitting between them. Here the CDR3 reads CASSPGERWNEQFF. DNA for the CDR3: TGCGCCAGCAGCCCGGGGGAGCGGTGGAATGAGCAGTTCTTC.

The rearrangement uses TRBV5-1 and TRBJ2-3; 8 nucleotides match TRBD2. This CDR3 is built from 16 residues. Germline trimming cut 5 bases from V and 3 bases from J; bases unmatched to any gene: 11. CDR1 SGHRS and CDR2 YFSETQ come from the germline V gene. Here the CDR3 DNA reads TGCGCCAGCAGTTCGCAAATAGCGGGGAAAACAGATACGCAGTATTTT. As protein: CASSSQIAGKTDTQYF.

This clone was seen a handful of times. The chain uses TRBV25-1 and TRBJ1-6; 8 bases align to TRBD1. CDR1 and CDR2 from the germline V gene are MGHDK and SYGVNS. The V segment lost 6 bases and the J segment 7 bases; nucleotides outside the gene matches: 5. This CDR3 contains 14 residues. CDR3 sequence (DNA): TGTGCCAGCAGATCCGACAGGGGAAATTCACCCCTCCACTTT. It specifies CASRSDRGNSPLHF.

This chain uses TRBV5-1 with TRBJ2-5, with 10 positions matching TRBD1. The CDR3 is 17 residues long. Germline-derived CDR1 and CDR2 are SGHRS and YFSETQ. V dropped 0 bases and J dropped 4; count of bases not matched to a gene: 9. The CDR3 DNA sequence: TGCGCCAGCAGCTTGGGATCTGGGACAGGGGATCGAGAGACCCAGTACTTC. This translates into CASSLGSGTGDRETQYF.

The chain uses TRBV20-1 and TRBJ2-1, with unresolved D. Germline loops: CDR1 DFQATT, CDR2 SNEGSKA (reference sequence). This CDR3 is 10 amino acids long. Trimming took 6 bases from V and 11 from J, leaving 11 bases between them. The CDR3 DNA reads TGCAGTGCGGCCCCCGAAAAGCAGTTCTTC. Its translation: CSAAPEKQFF.

Only a few counts were recorded for this clone. Other nucleotide sequences from this sample produce the same CDR3. The chain has TRBV29-1 and TRBJ2-3; D is possibly TRBD1 (7 bases). Per germline, CDR1 SQVTM and CDR2 ANQGSEA. Trimming pared 5 bases from V and 3 bases from J, leaving 12 bases between. CDR3 length: 13 amino acids. The CDR3 is CSVRGTVTDTQYF. CDR3 coding DNA: TGCAGCGTTCGCGGGACAGTAACAGATACGCAGTATTTT.

This clone has more than one count but fewer than ten. The CDR3 region has the DNA TGTGCCAGCAGTTACTCACTAGCGGGGTCCTACGAGCAGTACTTC. It is translated as CASSYSLAGSYEQYF. The V gene is TRBV6-5, the J gene TRBJ2-7; 10 nucleotides align to TRBD2. Trimming removed 0 bases from V and 1 base from J; junction bases left unmatched: 0. This CDR3 comprises 15 residues. Germline V gene sequence: CDR1 MNHEY, CDR2 SVGAGI.

This clone was seen more than once but under ten times. The chain has TRBV30 and TRBJ1-6, with D possibly being TRBD1 (5 bases). Trimming removed 3 bases at V and 7 bases at J, with 13 bases between. The CDR3 sequence is 14 residues long. Germline CDR1 GTSNPN, CDR2 SVGIG (reference sequence). CDR3 region: CAWSPGLDNSPLHF. The CDR3 DNA reads as TGTGCCTGGAGCCCGGGACTGGACAATTCACCCCTCCACTTT. Complete variable domain (other parts from reference TRBV30 and TRBJ1-6): SQTIHQWPATLVQPVGSPLSLECTVEGTSNPNLYWYRQAAGRGLQLLFYSVGIGQISSEVPQNLSASRPQDRQFILSSKKLLLSDSGFYLCAWSPGLDNSPLHFGNGTRLTVT.

This clone was seen only a few times. The V and J genes are TRBV9 and TRBJ2-7; a possible D gene is TRBD2 (6 bases). Germline V gene sequence: CDR1 SGDLS, CDR2 YYNGEE. CDR3 length: 14 amino acids. The V gene lost 0 bases and the J gene lost 5 bases, with 12 bases spanning the gap. The CDR3 DNA follows: TGTGCCAGCAGCGTAGGTCTAGCGCTGGACGAGCAGTACTTC. Translating gives CASSVGLALDEQYF.

The chain combines TRBV29-1 with TRBJ2-7; D is undetermined. Deletions cut 5 bases from V and 3 bases from J, with 2 bases between. CDR1 is SQVTM, CDR2 ANQGSEA, per germline. This CDR3 is 9 amino acids long. In DNA, the CDR3 is TGCAGCGTTTACTACGAGCAGTACTTC. It specifies CSVYYEQYF.

This clone was counted only a few times. The chain uses TRBV5-1 and TRBJ2-3, with D tentatively TRBD1 (5 bases). Germline lookup yields CDR1 SGHRS and CDR2 YFSETQ. V was cut by 2 bases and J by 6 bases, with 19 bases left in between. The CDR3 is made up of 16 amino acids. The CDR3 DNA sequence: TGCGCCAGCAGCTTACAACTAACAGGTTTAAATGATACGCAGTATTTT. This codes for CASSLQLTGLNDTQYF.

The chain links TRBV4-1 to TRBJ2-3; D unclear. From germline, CDR1 is MGHRA and CDR2 YSYEKL. Trimming removed 4 bases at V and 4 bases at J, with 15 bases between. The CDR3 totals 15 residues. The CDR3 here is CASSPSGFFPDTQYF. The CDR3 coding sequence is TGCGCCAGCAGCCCCTCCGGGTTCTTCCCAGATACGCAGTATTTT.

This chain links TRBV5-1 with TRBJ2-3; D gene unclear. CDR3 length: 15 residues. The germline V gene encodes CDR1 SGHRS and CDR2 YFSETQ. The ends were cut back, 3 bases at V and 4 bases at J, with 15 bases in the middle. CDR3 residues: CASSSPADWPDTQYF. The CDR3, as DNA: TGCGCCAGCAGCTCTCCGGCCGACTGGCCAGATACGCAGTATTTT.

The chain uses TRBV5-1 and TRBJ2-7; 12 nucleotides line up with TRBD1. Trimming removed 0 bases from V and 6 bases from J; junction bases left unmatched: 4. The CDR3 is 15 residues long. Per germline, CDR1 SGHRS and CDR2 YFSETQ. In DNA, the CDR3 is TGCGCCAGCAGCTTGGGGGGACAGGGGGCGGCCGAGCAGTACTTC. Translating gives CASSLGGQGAAEQYF.

The chain links TRBV9 to TRBJ2-5; TRBD2 agrees at 12 bases. This CDR3 is built from 17 residues. Losses at the gene ends were 0 bases for V and 5 bases for J; bases not matched to a gene: 8. Germline assignment: CDR1 SGDLS and CDR2 YYNGEE. This CDR3 reads CASSVATSGRTWETQYF. The CDR3 region has the DNA TGTGCCAGCAGCGTAGCCACTAGCGGGAGGACTTGGGAGACCCAGTACTTC.

J is TRBJ2-1 and V is TRBV5-6; TRBD1 is a possible D gene (5 bases). Germline V gene sequence: CDR1 SGHDT, CDR2 YYEEEE. Between the trimmed V and J ends, which lost 1 base and 0 bases, there was a span of 11 bases. The CDR3 is made up of 16 amino acids. Here the CDR3 DNA reads TGTGCCAGCAGCTTGAGTTCAGGGAACTCCTACAATGAGCAGTTCTTC. Protein product: CASSLSSGNSYNEQFF.

This clone was counted only a few times. The CDR3 DNA reads TGTGCCAGCAGCTTAGAAGGGCTGACGGGGGGAAACCAAGAGACCCAGTACTTC. Residues: CASSLEGLTGGNQETQYF. The gene calls are TRBV7-9 and TRBJ2-5, with 7 bases that match TRBD2. Germline loops: CDR1 SEHNR, CDR2 FQNEAQ (reference sequence). Unmatched junction bases numbered 11, after V lost 1 base and J lost 0 bases. CDR3 length equals 18 residues.

V and J are TRBV7-8 and TRBJ2-7, with 7 bases lining up with TRBD2. The CDR3 sequence is 14 residues long. V shed 8 bases, J shed 4 bases, and the junction held 11 bases outside the gene matches. Germline CDR1 is SGHVS and CDR2 is FQNEAQ. CDR3 DNA sequence: TGTGCCAGCTATGGAGGGGAGGGCCGATACGAGCAGTACTTC. Translation gives CASYGGEGRYEQYF. Combining the CDR3 with reference TRBV7-8 and TRBJ2-7 gives the whole variable domain GAGVSQSPRYKVAKRGQDVALRCDPISGHVSLFWYQQALGQGPEFLTYFQNEAQLDKSGLPSDRFFAERPEGSVSTLKIQRTQQEDSAVYLCASYGGEGRYEQYFGPGTRLTVT.

This clone came up a few times. The chain couples TRBV30 to TRBJ1-5; no reliable D call. The V end was cut by 1 base, the J end by 1 base, with 11 bases between. CDR1 GTSNPN and CDR2 SVGIG come from the germline V gene (reference sequence). This CDR3 has 15 residues. CDR3: CAWSGPSGSNQPQHF. CDR3 bases: TGTGCCTGGAGTGGACCGTCCGGGAGCAATCAGCCCCAGCATTTT.

This clone has just a few counts. The V call is TRBV9, the J call TRBJ2-4, with 10 bases fitting TRBD2. CDR1 and CDR2 (germline): SGDLS, YYNGEE. Losses at the gene ends were 0 bases for V and 12 bases for J; bases not matched to a gene: 6. The CDR3 spans 14 residues. The CDR3 nucleotides read TGTGCCAGCAGCGTAGACAGCGGGGGGGCGGGTCAGTACTTC. It encodes CASSVDSGGAGQYF.

The V call is TRBV7-6, the J call TRBJ2-3, with 9 bases fitting TRBD1. CDR1 and CDR2 from the germline V gene are SGHVS and FNYEAQ. This CDR3 spans 16 amino acids. V lost 7 bases and J lost 0; bases outside the gene matches: 8. The CDR3 loop reads CASTLQGALSTDTQYF. CDR3 nucleotide sequence: TGTGCCAGCACTTTACAGGGGGCCCTCAGCACAGATACGCAGTATTTT.

There are a few counts of this clone. This rearrangement joins TRBV30 to TRBJ1-1; D remains ambiguous. The CDR3 length is 11 residues. Germline V CDR1 and CDR2: GTSNPN, SVGIG (reference sequence). V lost 4 bases and J lost 6, with 9 bases in between. The CDR3 sequence: CAWNRRPEAFF. Here the CDR3 DNA reads TGTGCCTGGAACCGGCGGCCTGAAGCTTTCTTT. Based on the CDR3 plus reference TRBV30 and TRBJ1-1, the full variable domain is SQTIHQWPATLVQPVGSPLSLECTVEGTSNPNLYWYRQAAGRGLQLLFYSVGIGQISSEVPQNLSASRPQDRQFILSSKKLLLSDSGFYLCAWNRRPEAFFGQGTRLTVV.

The chain uses TRBV19 and TRBJ1-2, with TRBD1 matching 7 bases. Germline V gene sequence: CDR1 LNHDA, CDR2 SQIVND (reference sequence). The V and J ends lost 2 bases and 3 bases, in that order; junction bases with no gene match: 9. The CDR3 totals 16 residues. This CDR3 reads CASSILGTAEYYGYTF. The CDR3 coding sequence is TGTGCCAGTAGTATACTGGGGACAGCCGAGTACTATGGCTACACCTTC.

In its sample, this clone was seen a few times. The CDR3 is CACGGDDYGYTF. In DNA form, the CDR3 reads TGTGCCTGCGGAGGGGACGACTATGGCTACACCTTC. The genes are TRBV30 and TRBJ1-2; TRBD1 might be the D (5 bases). V gave up 6 bases and J gave up 3 bases, with 11 bases separating them. CDR3 size: 12 residues. CDR1 GTSNPN and CDR2 SVGIG come from the germline V gene (reference sequence).

The chain uses TRBV30 and TRBJ1-5; D is unclear. The CDR3 runs to 14 residues. Germline V gene lookup returns CDR1 GTSNPN and CDR2 SVGIG (reference sequence). The ends were cut back, 3 bases at V and 0 bases at J, with 9 bases in the middle. As DNA, the CDR3 is TGTGCCTGGAGCGAAAACACTAGCAATCAGCCCCAGCATTTT. Its translation is CAWSENTSNQPQHF.

In this sample, this clone turned up a few times. This chain uses TRBV11-1 with TRBJ2-5; 8 bases line up with TRBD2. The CDR3 extends over 15 amino acids. In germline, CDR1 is SGHAT, CDR2 FQDESV (reference sequence). V shed 3 bases and J 5 bases; nucleotides not matched to a gene: 8. The CDR3 DNA sequence: TGTGCCAGCAGCTTTCGACTAGCGAGGGTGGAGACCCAGTACTTC. This codes for CASSFRLARVETQYF.

In its sample, this clone was seen a few times. The V call is TRBV19, the J call TRBJ1-1; TRBD1 is a possible D gene (6 bases). V lost 3 bases to trimming and J lost 5 bases, with 10 bases between them. The CDR3 has 13 amino acids. The germline V gene has CDR1 LNHDA and CDR2 SQIVND (reference sequence). Here the CDR3 DNA reads TGTGCCAGTAGTATGGACAGAGGAACTGAAGCTTTCTTT. Translating gives CASSMDRGTEAFF.